This T cell receptor beta chain appears in the sequencing data of a study of control samples from healthy donors and cancer patients. This CDR3 has 18 residues. Looked up from germline, CDR1 is LGHNA and CDR2 is YNFKEQ. With V trimmed by 4 bases and J by 3 bases, 13 bases remained unmatched. Profiled with immunoSEQ multiplex PCR; TCRdb holds only in-frame clones, not every one. The repertoire holds roughly 220,000 clones, with roughly 94% as singletons. The sample comprised blood. This sequence joins TRBV4-2 and TRBJ2-1; 9 bases fit TRBD2. The receptor's source is a man aged 45-65 years in good health. The CDR3 protein is CASSRRGGATILYNEQFF. Written as DNA, the CDR3 is TGTGCCAGCAGCCGTCGCGGGGGGGCTACAATCCTCTACAATGAGCAGTTCTTC.